These T cell receptor beta chains were read from a single sample in a study of post-analysis software for immune sequencing data. Using its own MiXCR run on the PCR reads, TCRdb lists one record per CDR3 protein. The sample carries roughly 410,000 distinct CDR3 sequences, around a third recorded once. Sequencing was carried out using blood. The receptors stem from a girl aged 5-17 years with multiple sclerosis. CDR3s include the opening cysteine and the closing phenylalanine or tryptophan.

j_call v_call cdr3_aa
TRBJ1-1 TRBV7-9 CASRPAGGHAFF
TRBJ2-1 TRBV6-2/TRBV6-3 CASSYSQSYNEQFF
TRBJ1-1 TRBV5-5 CASSQRQGFTEAFF
TRBJ2-5 TRBV12-3/TRBV12-4 CASSFFGGRETQYF
TRBJ1-6 TRBV20-1 CSTKSSYNSPLHF
TRBJ1-6 TRBV7-7 CASSLDRVSPLHF
TRBJ2-5 TRBV7-9 CASSLNFQETQYF
- TRBV12-3/TRBV12-4 CASSPGLAGAEQYF
TRBJ1-5 TRBV6-2/TRBV6-3 CASSSMREPQHF
TRBJ2-1 TRBV7-2 CASSLAGASMAEQFF
TRBJ2-5 TRBV28 CASRQSLPGETQYF
TRBJ1-1 TRBV7-9 CASRPGRGEAFF
TRBJ1-5 TRBV24-1 CATSDPGTGNQPQHF
TRBJ2-7 TRBV10-2 CASSDRSGGDLPGSYYEQYF
TRBJ1-1 TRBV7-3 CASSVGARSGEAFF
TRBJ1-5 TRBV19 CASSVQGNQPQHF
TRBJ2-3 TRBV12-3/TRBV12-4 CASSLAGGRADTQYF
TRBJ2-4 TRBV7-2 CASSSPTGSKNIQYF
TRBJ2-5 TRBV25-1 CASSEQPLGETQYF
TRBJ2-7 TRBV20-1 CSAGPEGEYEQYF
TRBJ1-4 TRBV6-2/TRBV6-3 CASSEDRFATNEKLFF
TRBJ1-2 TRBV27 CASSFSGRHYGYTF
TRBJ1-6 TRBV7-9 CASSFTSGDSPLHF
TRBJ1-5 TRBV20-1 CSARDYRSNQPQHF
TRBJ2-3 TRBV6-1 CASRLASGGPISDTQYF
TRBJ2-6 TRBV5-6 CASSLTRGGANVLTF
TRBJ1-5 TRBV5-6 CASSLRTGGPYSNQPQHF
TRBJ2-3 TRBV24-1 CATGVEGASTDTQYF
TRBJ1-5 TRBV7-2 CASSLDSAIRHF
TRBJ1-5 TRBV29-1 CSVETGEGQPQHF
TRBJ1-5 TRBV20-1 CSAREGQAGQPQHF
TRBJ1-1 TRBV12-3/TRBV12-4 CASTWGGTEAFF
TRBJ1-5 TRBV6-1 CASSPGLNGNQPQHF
TRBJ2-3 TRBV29-1 CSVEVVRNSDTQYF
TRBJ1-6 TRBV7-2 CASSQSSSYNSPLHF
TRBJ2-5 TRBV7-9 CASSLTSKETQYF
TRBJ2-1 TRBV7-9 CASSGRQSSYNEQFF
TRBJ1-6 TRBV6-5 CASSYRGGSPLHF
TRBJ2-1 TRBV3-1 CASSPGTGPFGEQFF